This T cell receptor (beta chain) was captured in a study of CD8 T cells in Susac syndrome. Study background: Patients with Susac syndrome who were sequenced included more than five with active disease and eight in remission. General observations from the study: Within Susac syndrome CD4+ T cell repertoires, clonal expansion was not evident.

It was negative isolation that provided the CD8+ and CD4+ T cells, whereas TEMRA cells were enriched by FACS. Reverse transcription used roughly 0.45 to 1 ug RNA and random hexamers. The method of amplification for TCR beta CDR3 was immunoSEQ multiplex PCR, covering 54 Vbeta and 13 Jbeta. From the immunoSEQ multiplex PCR reads, TCRdb called clonotypes with MiXCR, one entry per CDR3 protein. The data hold 240,000 or so distinct CDR3 sequences, with 90% to 96% observed a single time. This clonotype has a single count. Antigen: not known. This sequence originates from a human donor with Susac syndrome. The sample consisted of CD4+ T cells from PBMCs.

CDR3 DNA sequence: TGTGCCAGCTCAGAACAGGGAACGACCGGGGAGCTGTTTTTT. This encodes CASSEQGTTGELFF. The chain employs TRBV18 and TRBJ2-2; perhaps TRBD1 as D (6 bases). CDR1 KGHSH and CDR2 LQKENI come from the germline V gene. This CDR3 spans 14 amino acids. The ends were cut back, 5 bases at V and 5 bases at J, with 12 bases in the middle.